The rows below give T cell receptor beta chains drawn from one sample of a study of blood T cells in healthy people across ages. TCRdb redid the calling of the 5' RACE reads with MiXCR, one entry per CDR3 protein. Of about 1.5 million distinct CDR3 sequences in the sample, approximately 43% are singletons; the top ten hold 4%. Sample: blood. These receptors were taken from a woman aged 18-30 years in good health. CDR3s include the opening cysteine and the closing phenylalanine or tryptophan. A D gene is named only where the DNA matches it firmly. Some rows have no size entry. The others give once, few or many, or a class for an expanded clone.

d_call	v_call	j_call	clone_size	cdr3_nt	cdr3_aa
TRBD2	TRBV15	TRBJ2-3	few	TGTGCCACCAGCAGAGGCGGGACTAGCGGCACAGATACGCAGTATTTT	CATSRGGTSGTDTQYF
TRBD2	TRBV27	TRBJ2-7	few	TGTGCCAGCAGTTTGGGACTAAAGGTCTACGAGCAGTACTTC	CASSLGLKVYEQYF
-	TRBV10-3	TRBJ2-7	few	TGTGCCATCAGTAAACCCGGGAACTCCTACGAGCAGTACTTC	CAISKPGNSYEQYF
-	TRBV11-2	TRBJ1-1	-	TGTGCCAGCAGCCCTTCGAGTGGGGTAATGAACACTGAAGCTTTCTTT	CASSPSSGVMNTEAFF
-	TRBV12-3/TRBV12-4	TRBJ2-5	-	TGTGCCAGCAGTCGGGACATAAACCAAGAGACCCAGTACTTC	CASSRDINQETQYF
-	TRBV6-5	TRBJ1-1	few	TGTGCCAGCAGACCCTCCCATCGGAACACTGAAGCTTTCTTT	CASRPSHRNTEAFF
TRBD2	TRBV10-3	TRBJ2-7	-	TGTGCCATCAGTGAGACCAGCGGGGCTGGAAATGAGCAGTACTTC	CAISETSGAGNEQYF
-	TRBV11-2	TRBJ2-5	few	TGTGCCAGCAGCTTAGATCAGGGAAAACAAGAGACCCAGTACTTC	CASSLDQGKQETQYF
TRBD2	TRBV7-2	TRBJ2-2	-	TGTGCCAGCAGCGCCGGGCTAGCGGGAGGACACGGGGAGCTGTTTTTT	CASSAGLAGGHGELFF
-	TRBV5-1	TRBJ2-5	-	TGCGCCAGCAGCTTTGCAGGGACCCAAGAGACCCAGTACTTC	CASSFAGTQETQYF
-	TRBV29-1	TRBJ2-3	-	TGCAGCGTAACACCCCAGGTGGTTTTCGCAGATACGCAGTATTTT	CSVTPQVVFADTQYF
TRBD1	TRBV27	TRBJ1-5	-	TGTGCCAGCAGTCGGACAGGCTTCAATCAGCCCCAGCATTTT	CASSRTGFNQPQHF
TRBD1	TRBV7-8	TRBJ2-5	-	TGTGCCAGCAGCCAGGGGGCCTTCCAAGAGACCCAGTACTTC	CASSQGAFQETQYF
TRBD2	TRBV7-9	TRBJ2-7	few	TGTGCCAGCAGCTTAGGCGGGGGGGACTACAATGAGCAGTACTTC	CASSLGGGDYNEQYF
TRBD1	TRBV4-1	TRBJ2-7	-	TGCGCCAGCAGCCAAGATCCTAGGACAGGGGCTTACGAGCAGTACTTC	CASSQDPRTGAYEQYF
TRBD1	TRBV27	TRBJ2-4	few	TGTGCCAGCAGTTTAGGTCCTACAGGGGGACCCATTCAGTACTTC	CASSLGPTGGPIQYF
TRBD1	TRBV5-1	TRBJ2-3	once	TGCGCCAGCAGCCTGATGACAGGGGACCCTTCAGATACGCAGTATTTT	CASSLMTGDPSDTQYF
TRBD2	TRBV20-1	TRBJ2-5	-	TGCAGTGCCAGTCCGTTTTTTCGACTAGCGGGAGGGCAAGAGACCCAGTACTTC	CSASPFFRLAGGQETQYF
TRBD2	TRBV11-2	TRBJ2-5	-	TGTGCCAGCAGCTTATTGAGGCTAGCGGGGGGAGAGACCCAGTACTTC	CASSLLRLAGGETQYF
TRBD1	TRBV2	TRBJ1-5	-	TGTGCCAGCAGTGGTCCAGGGGGCGTTTATCAGCCCCAGCATTTT	CASSGPGGVYQPQHF
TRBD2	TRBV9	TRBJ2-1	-	TGTGCCAGCAGCGTAGCTTGCCCCGGGGGGAGTGAGCAGTTCTTC	CASSVACPGGSEQFF
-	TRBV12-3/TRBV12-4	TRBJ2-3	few	TGTGCCAGCAGTTTAAAGCTCACAGATACGCAGTATTTT	CASSLKLTDTQYF
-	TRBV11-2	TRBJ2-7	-	TGTGCCAGCAGCTTAGTAGGTGGGAGCGTCCATGAGCAGTACTTC	CASSLVGGSVHEQYF
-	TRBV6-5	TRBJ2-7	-	TGTGCCAGCAGTTCTACCCCCACTAGCTACGAGCAGTACTTC	CASSSTPTSYEQYF
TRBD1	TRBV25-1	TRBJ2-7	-	TGTGCCGGACAGGTTTCTGCCCACGAGCAGTACTTC	CAGQVSAHEQYF
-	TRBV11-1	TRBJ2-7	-	TGTGCCAGCAGCTCGCACGGGACGGCTTCCTACGAGCAGTACTTC	CASSSHGTASYEQYF
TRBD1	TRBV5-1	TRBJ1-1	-	TGCGCCAGCAGCAAAGGACAGGTGTTGTGGAACACTGAAGCTTTCTTT	CASSKGQVLWNTEAFF
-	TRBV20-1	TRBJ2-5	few	TGCAGTGCCTACGGGACCGGACAAGAGACCCAGTACTTC	CSAYGTGQETQYF
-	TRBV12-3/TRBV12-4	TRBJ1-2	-	TGTGCCAGCAGTTTAGGTCCAGGACCCCGACGGGACGGCTACACCTTC	CASSLGPGPRRDGYTF
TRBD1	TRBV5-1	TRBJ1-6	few	TGCGCCAGCAGCGTGGACAGGGGTGGTTCACCCCTCCACTTT	CASSVDRGGSPLHF
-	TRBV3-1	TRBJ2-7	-	TGTGCCAGCAGCCAAGCGGCAGGGGGGATCTACGAGCAGTACTTC	CASSQAAGGIYEQYF
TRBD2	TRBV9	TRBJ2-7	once	TGTGCCAGCAGCGTAGCTACTGGTAGCGGGAGCTACAATGAGCAGTACTTC	CASSVATGSGSYNEQYF
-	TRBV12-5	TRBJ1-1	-	TGTGCTAGTGTCAGACAGCCGAACACTGAAGCTTTCTTT	CASVRQPNTEAFF
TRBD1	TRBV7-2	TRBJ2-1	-	TGTGCCAGCAGCTCGGACAGGGGGTCCTTTAATGAGCAGTTCTTC	CASSSDRGSFNEQFF
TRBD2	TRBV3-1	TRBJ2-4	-	TGTGCCAGCAGCCAGGTCCGAATAGCGGGGGACCTGGAGCAGTACTTC	CASSQVRIAGDLEQYF
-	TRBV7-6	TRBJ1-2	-	TGTGCCAGCAGCTTAGAATCGTCCCCGCGGGTATATGGCTACACCTTC	CASSLESSPRVYGYTF
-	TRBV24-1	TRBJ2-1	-	TGTGCCACCAGTGATTTCTACGGTGAGCAGTTCTTC	CATSDFYGEQFF
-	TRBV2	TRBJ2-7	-	TGTGCCAGCAGTGCTACAGGGATACACGAGCAGTACTTC	CASSATGIHEQYF
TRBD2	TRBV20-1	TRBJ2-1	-	TGCAGTGGGACTAGCGGGGGGGGCGAGCAGTTCTTC	CSGTSGGGEQFF
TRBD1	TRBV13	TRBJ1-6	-	TGTGCCAGCAGCTCTCAGGGGGAGGTATATAATTCACCCCTCCACTTT	CASSSQGEVYNSPLHF
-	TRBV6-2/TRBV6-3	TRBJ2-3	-	TGTGCCAGCAGTCCCGACAGAGCAAATACGCAGTATTTT	CASSPDRANTQYF
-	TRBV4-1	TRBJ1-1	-	TGCGCCAGCAGCGGCAGGGCCACTGAAGCTTTCTTT	CASSGRATEAFF
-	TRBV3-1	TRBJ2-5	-	TGTGCCAGCAGCCAAAGGTTGCCTCAAGAGACCCAGTACTTC	CASSQRLPQETQYF
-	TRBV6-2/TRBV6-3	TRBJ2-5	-	TGTGCCAGCAGTCCGTATACAGTGCAAGAGACCCAGTACTTC	CASSPYTVQETQYF
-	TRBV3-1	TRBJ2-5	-	TGTGCCAGCAGCCAAGATCTTGTCGCTTACCAAGAGACCCAGTACTTC	CASSQDLVAYQETQYF
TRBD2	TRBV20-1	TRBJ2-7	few	TGCAGTGCCGGACTAGCGGGAACGACCTACGAGCAGTACTTC	CSAGLAGTTYEQYF
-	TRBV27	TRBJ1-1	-	TGTGCCAGCAGTTTACCGCAGGCAGGGGTGAACACTGAAGCTTTCTTT	CASSLPQAGVNTEAFF
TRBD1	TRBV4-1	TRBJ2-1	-	TGCGCCAGCAGCCCTCTAGGGACAGGGAAGGGGAATGAGCAGTTCTTC	CASSPLGTGKGNEQFF
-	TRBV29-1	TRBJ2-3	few	TGCAGCGTCTGGCATGGAGTTGATACGCAGTATTTT	CSVWHGVDTQYF
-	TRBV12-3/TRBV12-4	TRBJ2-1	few	TGTGCCAGCACCTTGGGCCCAAACAATGAGCAGTTCTTC	CASTLGPNNEQFF
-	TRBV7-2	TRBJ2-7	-	TGTGCCAGCAGCTTTCCCCAGTACTTC	CASSFPQYF
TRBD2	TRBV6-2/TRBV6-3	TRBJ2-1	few	TGTGCCAGCACTACCCTAGCGGGGGGGTACTGGGGGAATGAGCAGTTCTTC	CASTTLAGGYWGNEQFF
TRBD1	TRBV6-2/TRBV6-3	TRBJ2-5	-	TGTGCCAGCAGTTACCCCGGACAGGGACAAGAGACCCAGTACTTC	CASSYPGQGQETQYF
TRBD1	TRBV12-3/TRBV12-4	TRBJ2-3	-	TGTGCCAGCCTACTCCTCCCCGGGACAGGGGGGGACACAGATACGCAGTATTTT	CASLLLPGTGGDTDTQYF
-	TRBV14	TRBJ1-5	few	TGTGCCAGCAGCCAAACAGCTAATCAGCCCCAGCATTTT	CASSQTANQPQHF
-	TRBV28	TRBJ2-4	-	TGTGCCAGCAGCTTGGACCGATACATTCAGTACTTC	CASSLDRYIQYF
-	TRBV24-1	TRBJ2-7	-	TGTGCCACCAGTGACCCGGCCTCCTACGAGCAGTACTTC	CATSDPASYEQYF